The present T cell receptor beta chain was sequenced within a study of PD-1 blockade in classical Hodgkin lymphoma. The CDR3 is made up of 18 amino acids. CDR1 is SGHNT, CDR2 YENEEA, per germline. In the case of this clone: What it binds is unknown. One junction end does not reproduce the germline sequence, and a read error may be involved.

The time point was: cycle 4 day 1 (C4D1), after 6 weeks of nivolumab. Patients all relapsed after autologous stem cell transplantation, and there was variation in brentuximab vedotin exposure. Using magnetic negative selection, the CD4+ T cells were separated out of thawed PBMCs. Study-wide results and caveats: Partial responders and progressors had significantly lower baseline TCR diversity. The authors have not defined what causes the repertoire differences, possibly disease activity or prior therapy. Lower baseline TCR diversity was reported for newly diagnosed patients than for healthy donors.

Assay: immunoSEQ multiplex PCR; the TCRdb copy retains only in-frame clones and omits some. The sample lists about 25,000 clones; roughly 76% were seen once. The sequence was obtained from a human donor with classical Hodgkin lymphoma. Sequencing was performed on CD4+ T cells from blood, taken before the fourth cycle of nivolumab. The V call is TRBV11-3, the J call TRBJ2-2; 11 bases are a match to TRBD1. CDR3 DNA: TGTGCCAGCAGCCTCGACTCCCTCGGGACAGGGGGAAGGGGGGGGCTGTTTTTT. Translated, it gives CASSLDSLGTGGRGGLFF.